The present T cell receptor beta chain was sequenced within a study of identical twins. Germline loops: CDR1 SQVTM, CDR2 ANQGSEA. Between the trimmed V and J ends, which lost 3 bases and 1 base, there was a span of 22 bases. This CDR3 is 17 amino acids long. Each CDR3 protein is one row after TCRdb ran MiXCR on the 5' RACE reads. The data hold approximately 700,000 distinct CDR3 sequences, with 18% observed a single time. Findings of the study overall: Beta clonotypes that were abundant in cord blood contained fewer insertions, a pattern absent from memory repertoires.

Comments on this clonotype: The antigen remains undetermined.

These data were likewise used in another study, on T cells expressing NK-cell markers. Per that paper: TCR beta repertoires came from sorted CD3+CD56+NKG2C+, CD3+CD56+NKG2C- and CD3+CD56-NKG2C+ T cells. In several donors, dominant NKG2C+ clonotypes were roughly 1.0-8% of CD8+ T cells.

The sample comprised PBMCs. The V and J genes are TRBV29-1 and TRBJ2-7; D is perhaps TRBD2 (6 bases). The TCR sequence derives from a woman younger than 30 in good health. This chain's CDR3 is CSVDGRATSRSSYEQYF. The CDR3 region has the DNA TGCAGCGTTGACGGCAGGGCCACTAGCAGGTCTTCCTACGAGCAGTACTTC.